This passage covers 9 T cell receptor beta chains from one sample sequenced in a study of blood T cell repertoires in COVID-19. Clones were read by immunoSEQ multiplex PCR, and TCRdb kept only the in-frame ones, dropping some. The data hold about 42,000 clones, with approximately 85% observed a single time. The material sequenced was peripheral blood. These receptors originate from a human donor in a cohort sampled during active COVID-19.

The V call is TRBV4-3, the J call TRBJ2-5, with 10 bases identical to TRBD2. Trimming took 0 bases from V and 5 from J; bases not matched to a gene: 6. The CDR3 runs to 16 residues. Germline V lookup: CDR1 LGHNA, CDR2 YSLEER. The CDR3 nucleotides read TGCGCCAGCAGCCAAGATTCGAGCGGGGGGGCGGAGACCCAGTACTTC. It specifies CASSQDSSGGAETQYF.

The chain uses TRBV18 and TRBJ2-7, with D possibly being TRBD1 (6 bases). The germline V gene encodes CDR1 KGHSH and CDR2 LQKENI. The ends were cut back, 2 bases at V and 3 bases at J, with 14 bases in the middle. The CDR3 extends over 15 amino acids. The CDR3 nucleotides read TGTGCCAGCTCACCATCGTCAGGGGCCGGCTACGAGCAGTACTTC. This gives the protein CASSPSSGAGYEQYF.

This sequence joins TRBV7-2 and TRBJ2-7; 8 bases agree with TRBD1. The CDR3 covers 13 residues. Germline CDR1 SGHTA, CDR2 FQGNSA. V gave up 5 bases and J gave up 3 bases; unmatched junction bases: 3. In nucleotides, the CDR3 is TGTGCCAGCAGCCGGGACAGGCTCTACGAGCAGTACTTC. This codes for CASSRDRLYEQYF.

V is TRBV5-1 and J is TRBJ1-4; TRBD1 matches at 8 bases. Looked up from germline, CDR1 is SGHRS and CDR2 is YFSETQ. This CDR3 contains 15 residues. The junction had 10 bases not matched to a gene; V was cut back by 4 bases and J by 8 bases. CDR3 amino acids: CASSPDRGRVEKLFF. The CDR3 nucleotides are TGCGCCAGCAGCCCAGACAGGGGTCGAGTCGAAAAACTGTTTTTT. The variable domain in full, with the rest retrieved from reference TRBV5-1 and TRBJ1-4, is KAGVTQTPRYLIKTRGQQVTLSCSPISGHRSVSWYQQTPGQGLQFLFEYFSETQRNKGNFPGRFSGRQFSNSRSEMNVSTLELGDSALYLCASSPDRGRVEKLFFGSGTQLSVL.

DNA for the CDR3: TGTGCCAGCAGCTTCCAGGGAGGGGGGGAAAAACTGTTTTTT. Its translation is CASSFQGGGEKLFF. The V gene is TRBV5-5, the J gene TRBJ1-4, with D tentatively TRBD1 (6 bases). Trimming shortened V by 2 bases and J by 8 bases, and 13 bases separated the two germline ends. This CDR3 contains 14 residues. Germline V lookup: CDR1 SGHKS, CDR2 YYEKEE (reference sequence).

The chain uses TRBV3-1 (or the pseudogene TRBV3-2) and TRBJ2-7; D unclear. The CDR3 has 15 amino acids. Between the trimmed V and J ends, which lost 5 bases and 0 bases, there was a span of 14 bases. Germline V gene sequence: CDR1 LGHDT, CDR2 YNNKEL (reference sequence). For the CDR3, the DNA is TGTGCCAGCAGCTGGCGCGGTTCCAGCTCCTACGAGCAGTACTTC. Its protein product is CASSWRGSSSYEQYF.

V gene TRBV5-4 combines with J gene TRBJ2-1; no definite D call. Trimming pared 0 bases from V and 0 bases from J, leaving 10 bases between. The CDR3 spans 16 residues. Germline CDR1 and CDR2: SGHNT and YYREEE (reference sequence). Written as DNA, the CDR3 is TGTGCCAGCAGCTTGGGGGCGCCCATCTCCTACAATGAGCAGTTCTTC. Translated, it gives CASSLGAPISYNEQFF.

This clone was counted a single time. The CDR3 nucleotides read TGTGCCAGCAGCTTAGGGGGCGCAGGTGAAAAACTGTTTTTT. Residues: CASSLGGAGEKLFF. The chain recombines TRBV5-6 with TRBJ1-4; 7 bases match TRBD1. Germline trimming cut 2 bases from V and 7 bases from J; bases unmatched to any gene: 5. CDR1 is SGHDT and CDR2 is YYEEEE in the germline V gene. The CDR3 runs to 14 residues.

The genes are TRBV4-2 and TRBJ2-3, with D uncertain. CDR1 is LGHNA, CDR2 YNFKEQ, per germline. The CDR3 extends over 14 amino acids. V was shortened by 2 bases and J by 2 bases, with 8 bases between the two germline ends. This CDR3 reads CASSQKEHTDTQYF. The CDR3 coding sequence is TGTGCCAGCAGCCAAAAAGAGCACACAGATACGCAGTATTTT.